These 14 T cell receptor beta chains originate from one sample sequenced in a study of blood T cell repertoires in COVID-19. Measured with immunoSEQ multiplex PCR; TCRdb has only the in-frame clones, and not every one. The sample has 110,000 to 150,000 clones, around 91% seen once. The sample taken for sequencing was peripheral blood. Receptor source: a woman aged 55-69 years with active COVID-19.

The CDR3 region is CASSASFDGEQFF. The CDR3 region has the DNA TGTGCCAGCAGCGCTAGCTTTGATGGTGAGCAGTTCTTC. The V and J genes are TRBV7-2 and TRBJ2-1; the D gene is possibly TRBD2 (5 bases). The CDR3 extends over 13 amino acids. V was shortened by 5 bases and J by 9 bases, with 14 bases between the two germline ends. Germline lookup yields CDR1 SGHTA and CDR2 FQGNSA. The variable domain in full, with the rest retrieved from reference TRBV7-2 and TRBJ2-1, is GAGVSQSPSNKVTEKGKDVELRCDPISGHTALYWYRQSLGQGLEFLIYFQGNSAPDKSGLPSDRFSAERTGGSVSTLTIQRTQQEDSAVYLCASSASFDGEQFFGPGTRLTVL.

V gene TRBV10-3 combines with J gene TRBJ2-1, with 10 positions matching TRBD2. The CDR3 runs to 16 residues. After removal of 6 bases from V and 3 bases from J, the junction contained 8 bases not matched to a gene. CDR1 is ENHRY and CDR2 is SYGVKD in the germline V gene. This chain's CDR3 is CAIRDRLAGIYNEQFF. The CDR3 DNA follows: TGTGCCATCAGGGACCGACTAGCGGGCATCTACAATGAGCAGTTCTTC.

This chain joins TRBV15 and TRBJ2-1; unclear D gene. Germline CDR1 LNHNV, CDR2 YYDKDF (reference sequence). Trimming pared 0 bases from V and 4 bases from J, leaving 13 bases between. This CDR3 is built from 16 residues. The CDR3 sequence: CATSRDPSTFYNEQFF. Written as DNA, the CDR3 is TGTGCCACCAGCAGAGATCCGAGCACCTTTTACAATGAGCAGTTCTTC.

The chain couples TRBV27 to TRBJ2-5, with D unresolved. V dropped 4 bases and J dropped 0 bases, with 12 bases sitting between them. There are 15 residues in the CDR3. The V gene's germline CDR1 is MNHEY and CDR2 SMNVEV (reference sequence). The CDR3, as DNA: TGTGCCAGCAGTTCCAAAAACAGAAACCAAGAGACCCAGTACTTC. The encoded protein is CASSSKNRNQETQYF.

The V and J genes are TRBV10-3 and TRBJ2-3; 8 nucleotides agree with TRBD1. This CDR3 comprises 13 residues. V gave up 10 bases and J gave up 2 bases; unmatched junction bases: 5. Germline loops: CDR1 ENHRY, CDR2 SYGVKD. The CDR3 is CATRTGPTDTQYF. The CDR3 region has the DNA TGTGCCACCCGGACAGGGCCCACAGATACGCAGTATTTT.

The chain carries TRBV5-6 and TRBJ1-4, with 7 bases fitting TRBD1. Germline V gives CDR1 SGHDT, CDR2 YYEEEE. The CDR3 spans 16 residues. The J segment lost 5 bases and the V segment lost 4 bases, leaving 11 bases of the junction unmatched. CDR3 in amino acids: CASSIGQAGLNEKLFF. As DNA, the CDR3 is TGTGCCAGCAGCATCGGACAGGCCGGGCTAAATGAAAAACTGTTTTTT.

The V call is TRBV20-1, the J call TRBJ2-1; D is unclear. V was pared by 6 bases and J by 6 bases, with 9 bases between. The V gene's germline CDR1 is DFQATT and CDR2 SNEGSKA (reference sequence). The CDR3 loop spans 11 amino acids. The chain's CDR3 is CSATPRNEQFF. CDR3 nucleotides: TGCAGTGCCACACCCCGCAATGAGCAGTTCTTC.

The chain joins TRBV5-1 to TRBJ1-3; no reliable D call. V lost 0 bases to trimming and J lost 3 bases, with 7 bases between them. Germline V gives CDR1 SGHRS, CDR2 YFSETQ. This CDR3 contains 14 residues. CDR3 nucleotide sequence: TGCGCCAGCAGCTTGGAGCCTGTTGGAAACACCATATATTTT. The encoded protein is CASSLEPVGNTIYF.

The V and J genes are TRBV4-3 and TRBJ2-3, with 7 bases fitting TRBD1. The junction had 15 bases not matched to a gene; V was cut back by 1 base and J by 8 bases. Germline lookup yields CDR1 LGHNA and CDR2 YSLEER. The CDR3 totals 17 residues. The CDR3 loop is CASSQAPTGPLQGTQYF. CDR3 sequence (DNA): TGCGCCAGCAGCCAAGCCCCGACAGGGCCGTTGCAGGGTACGCAGTATTTT.

By share, this clone counts as medium-sized. The chain recombines TRBV11-2 with TRBJ2-1; TRBD1 is a possible D gene (7 bases). V lost 5 bases, J lost 5 bases, and 19 bases lay in between. The CDR3 covers 16 residues. Germline CDR1 SGHAT, CDR2 FQNNGV. DNA for the CDR3: TGTGCCAGCAGCGCCAGGGGGAGGACACTCGACAATGAGCAGTTCTTC. Translating gives CASSARGRTLDNEQFF.

This chain links TRBV7-3 with TRBJ2-5, with 7 nucleotides matching TRBD2. Germline-derived CDR1 and CDR2 are SGHTA and FQGTGA. J lost 5 bases, V lost 2 bases, and 5 bases had no gene match. This CDR3 comprises 14 residues. The CDR3 loop reads CASSLSGRGETQYF. In nucleotides, the CDR3 is TGTGCCAGCAGCTTATCTGGGAGGGGTGAGACCCAGTACTTC.

The V and J genes are TRBV7-6 and TRBJ1-3; the D gene is possibly TRBD1 (5 bases). Germline lookup yields CDR1 SGHVS and CDR2 FNYEAQ. V lost 5 bases and J 1 base, leaving 15 bases between the germline ends. The CDR3 consists of 16 residues. In DNA, the CDR3 is TGTGCCAGCAGCGCACAGACAGTGGGATCTGGAAACACCATATATTTT. It encodes CASSAQTVGSGNTIYF.

This clone was seen just once. The J gene is TRBJ2-7, the V gene TRBV25-1, with a tentative D call TRBD1 (6 bases). Germline CDR1 MGHDK, CDR2 SYGVNS. V shed 7 bases and J shed 2 bases, with 9 bases lying between them. CDR3 length equals 12 residues. CDR3 sequence: CASIGQTYEQYF. The CDR3 DNA reads as TGTGCCAGCATAGGACAGACCTACGAGCAGTACTTC.

V gene TRBV28 combines with J gene TRBJ2-2; 7 bases match TRBD2. The J segment lost 4 bases and the V segment lost 7 bases, leaving 6 bases of the junction unmatched. CDR1 and CDR2 from the germline V gene are MDHEN and SYDVKM. The CDR3 length is 14 residues. The CDR3 DNA reads TGTGCCAGCACCAAAGCGGGATTCACCGGGGAGCTGTTTTTT. Its translation is CASTKAGFTGELFF.